The rows below give T cell receptor beta chains drawn from one sample of a study of follicular helper T cells after annual influenza vaccination. Assay used: immunoSEQ multiplex PCR; TCRdb lists only in-frame clones, some missing. The sample contains about 11,000 clones, 70% to 85% of which appear only once. Sequenced here: CXCR5- memory CD4+ T cells sorted from blood, sampled 6 weeks after influenza vaccination. Source of these receptors: an adult who received the influenza vaccine. The conserved cysteine and the conserved F or W are not part of the CDR3 here. Each record gives: clone size, V gene, CDR3 protein. Expanded clones are given a class, and other clones once, few, many or no size at all.

>few|TRBV23-1
ASNGQPQH
>.|TRBV7-3
ASSPSGSSYNEQF
>.|TRBV2
ASSERTEAF
>.|TRBV5-1
ASSQGQGVQPQH
>few|TRBV30
AWSSGPSYY
>.|TRBV28
ASSPAGQESSGNTIY
>.|TRBV7-9
ASSSQGDRTDTQY
>.|TRBV7-2
ASSLQRAQY
>few|TRBV23-1
ASRSGFEQY
>.|TRBV19
ASRRGGTDSYEQY
>.|TRBV15
ATSRDLEGAEAF
>.|TRBV7-2
ASSLAPAGATYEQY
>.|TRBV2
ASWAAPIGGTGELF
>.|TRBV2
ASNKKGGSMNTEAF
>.|TRBV7-9
ASSIVGAVDYGYT
>.|TRBV6-5
ASSYLDRINYGYT
>.|TRBV6-6
ASSYPGTLPREQY
>.|TRBV5-4
ASSYTGLVRTGELF
>.|TRBV6-7
ASQEVALGTEAF
>.|TRBV19
ASSTKNTEAF
>.|TRBV30
AWSVRSGANTGELF
>few|TRBV2
ASSDGLNTEAF
>few|TRBV5-6
ASSSTRTAYEQY
>.|TRBV6-1
ASSRDRINEKLF
>.|TRBV7-9
ASSPGSDTQY
>.|TRBV6-5
ASRLLQGPRAF
>few|TRBV7-3
ASSLGSSSAGANVLT
>.|TRBV13
ASSLEGREETQY
>once|TRBV2
ASSRTGTSDEKLF
>.|TRBV15
ATSREGSNQPQH
>.|TRBV7-2
ASSLASTQTNEKLF
>.|TRBV19
ASSGEGQGSSYEQY
>.|TRBV4-2
ASSQELAGGIGELF
>.|TRBV7-6
ASSLEGKTYEQY
>.|TRBV7-9
ASSYFDFTTDTQY
>once|TRBV28
ASSRYNEQF
>.|TRBV28
ASSLGQGAQGYGYT
>.|TRBV18
ASSPPSPGQGSEAF
>.|TRBV7-9
ASRSHSGTVAGELF
>few|TRBV5-1
ASSLRTTNEKLF
>.|TRBV7-8
ASSGGTGRTYEQY
>.|TRBV5-5
ASSLALAGGLSSYEQY
>.|TRBV6-5
ASSLAGEPDTQY
>.|TRBV6-1
ASSFSGGEVGELF
>.|TRBV19
ASSIFLRDRGYSGNTIY
>.|TRBV6-6
ASGPDTQY
>.|TRBV29-1
SVRQGSTGELF
>.|TRBV4-2
ASSQDIGRNQPQH
>once|TRBV6-5
ASSYMEGFNSPLH
>.|TRBV6-1
ATSFEHSPLH